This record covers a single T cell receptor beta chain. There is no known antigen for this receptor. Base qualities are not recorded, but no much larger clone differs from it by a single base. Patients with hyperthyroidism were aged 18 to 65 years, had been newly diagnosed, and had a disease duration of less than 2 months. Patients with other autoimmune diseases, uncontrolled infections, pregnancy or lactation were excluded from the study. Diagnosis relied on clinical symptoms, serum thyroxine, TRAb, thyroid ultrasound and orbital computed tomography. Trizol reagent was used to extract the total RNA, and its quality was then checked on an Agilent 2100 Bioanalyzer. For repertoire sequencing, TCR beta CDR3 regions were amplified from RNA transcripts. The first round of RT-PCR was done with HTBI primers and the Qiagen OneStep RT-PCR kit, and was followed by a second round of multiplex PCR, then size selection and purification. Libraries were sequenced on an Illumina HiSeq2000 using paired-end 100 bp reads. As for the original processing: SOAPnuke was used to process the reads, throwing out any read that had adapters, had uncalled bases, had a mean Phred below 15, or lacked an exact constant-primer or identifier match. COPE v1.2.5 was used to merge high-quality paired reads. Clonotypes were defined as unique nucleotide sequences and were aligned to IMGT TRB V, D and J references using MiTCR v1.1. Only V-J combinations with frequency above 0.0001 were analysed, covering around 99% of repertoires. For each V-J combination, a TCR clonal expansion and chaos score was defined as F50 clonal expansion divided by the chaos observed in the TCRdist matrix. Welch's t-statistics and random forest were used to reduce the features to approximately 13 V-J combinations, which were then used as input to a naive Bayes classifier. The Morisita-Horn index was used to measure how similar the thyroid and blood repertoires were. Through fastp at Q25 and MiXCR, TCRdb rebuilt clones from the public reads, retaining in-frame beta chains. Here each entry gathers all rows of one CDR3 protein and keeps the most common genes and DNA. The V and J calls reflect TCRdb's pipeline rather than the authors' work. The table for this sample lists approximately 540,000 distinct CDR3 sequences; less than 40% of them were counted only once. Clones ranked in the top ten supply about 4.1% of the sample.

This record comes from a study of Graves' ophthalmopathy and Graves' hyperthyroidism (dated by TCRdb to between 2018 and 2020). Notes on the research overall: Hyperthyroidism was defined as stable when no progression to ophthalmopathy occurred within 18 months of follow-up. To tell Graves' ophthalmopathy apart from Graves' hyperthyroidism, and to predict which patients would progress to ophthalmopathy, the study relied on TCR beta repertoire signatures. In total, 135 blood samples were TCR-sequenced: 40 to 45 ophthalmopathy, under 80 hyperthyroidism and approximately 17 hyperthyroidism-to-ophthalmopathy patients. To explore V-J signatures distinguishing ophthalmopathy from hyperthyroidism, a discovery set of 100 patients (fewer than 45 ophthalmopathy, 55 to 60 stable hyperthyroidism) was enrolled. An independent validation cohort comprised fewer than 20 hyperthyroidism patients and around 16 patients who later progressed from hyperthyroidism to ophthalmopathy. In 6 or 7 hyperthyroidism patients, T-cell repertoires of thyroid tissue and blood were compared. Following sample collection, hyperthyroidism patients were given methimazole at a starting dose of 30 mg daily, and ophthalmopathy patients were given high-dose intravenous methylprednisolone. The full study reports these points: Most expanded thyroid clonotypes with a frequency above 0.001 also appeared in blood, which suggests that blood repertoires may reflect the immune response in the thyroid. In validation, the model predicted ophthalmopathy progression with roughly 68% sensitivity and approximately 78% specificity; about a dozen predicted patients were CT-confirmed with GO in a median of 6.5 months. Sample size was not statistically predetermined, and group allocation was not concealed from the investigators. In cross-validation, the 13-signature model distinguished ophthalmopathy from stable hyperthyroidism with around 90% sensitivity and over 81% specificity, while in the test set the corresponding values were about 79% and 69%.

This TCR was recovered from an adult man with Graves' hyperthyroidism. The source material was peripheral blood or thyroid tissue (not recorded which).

The nucleotide sequence is given as TGTGCCAGCTCACCGATAGGGAAGGGGACTGAAGCTTTCTTT. Its protein is CASSPIGKGTEAFF. This sequence uses TRBV18 and TRBJ1-1; TRBD1 is a possible D gene, resting on 5 matching bases. There are 14 amino acids in the CDR3, from cysteine to phenylalanine inclusive. Left in the record is the CDR3 DNA by itself, 42 bases read in frame from the first base. From the germline V gene, CDR1 is KGHSH and CDR2 is LQKENI. V is shortened by 3 bases, J by 5 bases, and the region joining them spans 13 bases. The CDR3, completed at both ends by the reference TRBV18 and TRBJ1-1 genes, gives the full variable domain NAGVMQNPRHLVRRRGQEARLRCSPMKGHSHVYWYRQLPEEGLKFMVYLQKENIIDESGMPKERFSAEFPKEGPSILRIQQVVRGDSAAYFCASSPIGKGTEAFFGQGTRLTVV.